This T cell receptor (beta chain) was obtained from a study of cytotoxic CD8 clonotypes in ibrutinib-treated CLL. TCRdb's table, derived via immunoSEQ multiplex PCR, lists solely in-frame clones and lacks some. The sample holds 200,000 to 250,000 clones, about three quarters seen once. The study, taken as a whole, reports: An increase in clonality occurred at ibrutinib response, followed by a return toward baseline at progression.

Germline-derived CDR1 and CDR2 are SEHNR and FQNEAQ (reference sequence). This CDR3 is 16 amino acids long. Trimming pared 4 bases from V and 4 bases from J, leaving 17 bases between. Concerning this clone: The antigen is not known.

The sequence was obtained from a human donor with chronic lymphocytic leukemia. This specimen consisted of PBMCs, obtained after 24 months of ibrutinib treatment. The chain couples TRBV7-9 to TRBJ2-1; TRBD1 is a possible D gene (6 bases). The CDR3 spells CASSSMDSGFYNEQFF. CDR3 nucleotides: TGTGCCAGCAGCTCAATGGACAGCGGATTTTACAATGAGCAGTTCTTC.